This T cell receptor beta chain was captured by sequencing in a study of OX40 agonist ivuxolimab in advanced cancers. Study-level information: Ivuxolimab, an antibody acting as an agonist of OX40 (CD134), was used to treat patients.

Profiled with immunoSEQ multiplex PCR; TCRdb holds only in-frame clones, not every one. The repertoire holds about 52,000 clones, with around 93% as singletons. This clone was picked up one time. The sequencing used CD4+ or CD8+ T cells sorted from blood, collected in a trial of the OX40 agonist ivuxolimab. The TCR comes from an adult with an advanced solid tumor such as melanoma, head and neck, liver or kidney cancer.

The CDR3 DNA is TGTGCCAGCAGCGGATCCGGGAAAACCTACAATGAGCAGTTCTTC. It encodes CASSGSGKTYNEQFF. The chain recombines TRBV5-6 with TRBJ2-1, with D possibly being TRBD2 (5 bases). The V and J ends lost 4 bases and 2 bases respectively, with 13 bases between them. The V gene's germline CDR1 is SGHDT and CDR2 YYEEEE. The CDR3 contains 15 residues.